Listed here is a single T cell receptor beta chain. V lost 7 bases to trimming and J lost 8 bases; unmatched junction nucleotides: 6. Germline assignment: CDR1 WSHSY and CDR2 SAAADI. This CDR3 comprises 14 residues. The sample belongs to a study of siplizumab effects on memory and regulatory T cells. Clones were sequenced by immunoSEQ multiplex PCR, and TCRdb holds only the in-frame ones, with some missing. The sample lists some 96,000 clones, about nine tenths occurring once. The rearrangement uses TRBV10-2 and TRBJ2-1, with TRBD2 matching over 12 bases. Sequencing was done on a sample of CD4+ T cells sorted from blood. The TCR comes from a human donor in good health. CDR3 amino acids: CASMGPSGGDEQFF. DNA for the CDR3: TGCGCCAGCATGGGGCCTAGCGGGGGGGATGAGCAGTTCTTC.